These 17 T cell receptor beta chains share one sample of origin, sequenced in a study of long-term antiretroviral therapy in people with HIV. Run at survey level, the immunoSEQ assay was version v3.0. Repertoires were generated with immunoSEQ multiplex PCR, while TCRdb's copy carries only in-frame clones and drops some. The sample lists about 10,000 clones; 75% to 85% were seen once. Sequenced material: unsorted PBMCs, taken 0.7 years after starting antiretroviral therapy. The receptors derive from a man in his forties with HIV.

The chain has TRBV7-2 and TRBJ2-6; no clear D gene. CDR1 is SGHTA and CDR2 is FQGNSA in the germline V gene. The V and J ends lost 5 bases and 5 bases respectively, with 10 bases between them. CDR3 length equals 14 residues. CDR3 in DNA: TGTGCCAGCAGCGGATCTGCTAGGGCCAACGTCCTGACTTTC. It is translated as CASSGSARANVLTF.

The rearrangement uses TRBV7-2 and TRBJ2-3; possible D gene TRBD1, 5 bases. The ends were cut back, 1 base at V and 2 bases at J, with 10 bases in the middle. Germline V gene lookup returns CDR1 SGHTA and CDR2 FQGNSA. CDR3 size: 15 residues. The CDR3 coding sequence is TGTGCCAGCAGCTTAGTTCAGGGAAACACAGATACGCAGTATTTT. Residues: CASSLVQGNTDTQYF.

In nucleotides, the CDR3 is TGTGCCAGCAGCTTGGACAGGGAGGTAGGCTACGAGCAGTACTTC. It translates to CASSLDREVGYEQYF. The chain uses TRBV5-6 and TRBJ2-7; D tentatively fits TRBD1 or TRBD2 (6 bases each). V shed 0 bases and J shed 3 bases, with 13 bases lying between them. The CDR3 sequence is 15 residues long. CDR1 is SGHDT and CDR2 is YYEEEE in the germline V gene.

V usage is TRBV5-4 and J usage is TRBJ2-3, with D perhaps assigned TRBD1 or TRBD2 (5 bases each). V lost 2 bases, J lost 2 bases, and 6 bases lay in between. This CDR3 contains 13 residues. Germline CDR1 SGHNT, CDR2 YYREEE (reference sequence). The CDR3, as DNA: TGTGCCAGCAGCTTCGGGACCACAGATACGCAGTATTTT. The encoded protein is CASSFGTTDTQYF.

The chain carries TRBV29-1 and TRBJ1-1; 10 nucleotides agree with TRBD1. This CDR3 is 15 amino acids long. The germline V gene encodes CDR1 SQVTM and CDR2 ANQGSEA. The junction had 11 bases not matched to a gene; V was cut back by 6 bases and J by 4 bases. In DNA form, the CDR3 reads TGCAGCGTCTACCCGACAGGGGGCTTCCCCACTGAAGCTTTCTTT. Protein sequence: CSVYPTGGFPTEAFF.

This sequence joins TRBV5-1 and TRBJ2-6; D is ambiguous. The ends were cut back, 1 base at V and 4 bases at J, with 9 bases in the middle. Germline CDR1 SGHRS, CDR2 YFSETQ. The CDR3 is made up of 15 amino acids. The CDR3 sequence: CASSLMATGANVLTF. CDR3 sequence (DNA): TGCGCCAGCAGCTTGATGGCAACCGGGGCCAACGTCCTGACTTTC.

V usage is TRBV10-2 and J usage is TRBJ2-2, with TRBD2 identical over 11 bases. The CDR3 spans 16 residues. Germline V gene lookup returns CDR1 WSHSY and CDR2 SAAADI. Unmatched junction bases numbered 4, after V lost 3 bases and J lost 4 bases. The CDR3 region has the DNA TGCGCCAGCAGTGACCCTCTAGCGGGAGGCACCGGGGAGCTGTTTTTT. Its translation: CASSDPLAGGTGELFF.

The chain combines TRBV5-1 with TRBJ2-3; 8 nucleotides align to TRBD1. Germline values: CDR1 SGHRS, CDR2 YFSETQ. This CDR3 has 15 amino acids. V dropped 6 bases and J dropped 5; count of bases not matched to a gene: 11. This CDR3 is CASKPTGAAGDTQYF. The CDR3 DNA sequence: TGCGCCAGCAAGCCGACAGGGGCAGCCGGAGATACGCAGTATTTT.

This clone was recorded a few times. This chain connects TRBV4-3 to TRBJ1-1, with no clear D. This CDR3 comprises 14 residues. Germline V CDR1 and CDR2: LGHNA, YSLEER. V lost 0 bases and J 6 bases, leaving 11 bases between the germline ends. The CDR3 loop is CASSQDMSVPEAFF. Here the CDR3 DNA reads TGCGCCAGCAGCCAAGATATGTCAGTACCTGAAGCTTTCTTT.

V usage is TRBV5-4 and J usage is TRBJ2-2; D is perhaps TRBD2 (5 bases). CDR3 length: 16 residues. Trimming took off 4 bases at V and 5 bases at J, with 18 bases between the two ends. In germline, CDR1 is SGHNT, CDR2 YYREEE (reference sequence). The CDR3 here is CASSPPAGPRTGELFF. In DNA form, the CDR3 reads TGTGCCAGCAGCCCCCCGGCGGGCCCAAGGACCGGGGAGCTGTTTTTT. Full variable domain (rest looked up from reference TRBV5-4 and TRBJ2-2): ETGVTQSPTHLIKTRGQQVTLRCSSQSGHNTVSWYQQALGQGPQFIFQYYREEENGRGNFPPRFSGLQFPNYSSELNVNALELDDSALYLCASSPPAGPRTGELFFGEGSRLTVL.

This chain joins TRBV4-2 and TRBJ1-3; D remains unclear. CDR3 length: 17 amino acids. V lost 0 bases and J lost 4, with 16 bases in between. From germline, CDR1 is LGHNA and CDR2 YNFKEQ. CDR3 nucleotides: TGTGCCAGCAGCCAAGATCCGAGAGGGTCGATGGGAAACACCATATATTTT. Residues: CASSQDPRGSMGNTIYF.

The rearrangement links TRBV6-1 to TRBJ1-2; tentative D call: TRBD1 (5 bases). The CDR3 is made up of 14 amino acids. V was cut by 8 bases and J by 8 bases, with 21 bases left in between. Per germline, CDR1 MNHNS and CDR2 SASEGT. In nucleotides, the CDR3 is TGTGCCAGCCTCCTTGCGGGACCCGAGGCCGGCTACACCTTC. Translated: CASLLAGPEAGYTF.

This clone was observed a few times. The genes are TRBV19 and TRBJ2-7; D could derive from TRBD1 or TRBD2 (6 bases each). This CDR3 has 13 amino acids. The V end was cut by 2 bases, the J end by 6 bases, with 11 bases between. CDR1 is LNHDA and CDR2 is SQIVND in the germline V gene (reference sequence). In DNA, the CDR3 is TGTGCCAGTAGTATACCGGGGGCAGGCGAGCAGTACTTC. This gives the protein CASSIPGAGEQYF.

This chain links TRBV6-6 with TRBJ2-7; TRBD1 is a possible D gene (5 bases). Trimming pared 2 bases from V and 6 bases from J, leaving 17 bases between. The germline V gene has CDR1 MNHNY and CDR2 SVGAGI (reference sequence). The CDR3 covers 15 residues. The CDR3 sequence is CASSYVDAGLGEQYF. CDR3 bases: TGTGCCAGCAGTTACGTGGATGCAGGGCTCGGCGAGCAGTACTTC.

This rearrangement joins TRBV18 to TRBJ1-5; D is ambiguous. Trimming shortened V by 6 bases and J by 4 bases, and 13 bases separated the two germline ends. The CDR3 loop spans 14 amino acids. Germline V gene sequence: CDR1 KGHSH, CDR2 LQKENI. The CDR3 region is CASSPGPHNQPQHF. CDR3 coding DNA: TGTGCCAGCTCTCCAGGACCCCATAATCAGCCCCAGCATTTT.

This clone was recorded only once. The CDR3 sequence is CSRYKTNEQFF. The CDR3, as DNA: TGCTCGAGATACAAAACCAATGAGCAGTTCTTC. This chain links TRBV20-1 with TRBJ2-1; D call uncertain. Germline V CDR1 and CDR2: DFQATT, SNEGSKA (reference sequence). The CDR3 runs to 11 residues.

The rearrangement joins TRBV30 to TRBJ2-5; 10 bases match TRBD2. Germline CDR1 is GTSNPN and CDR2 is SVGIG (reference sequence). After removal of 1 base from V and 5 bases from J, the junction contained 10 bases not matched to a gene. The CDR3 length is 16 residues. CDR3 sequence reads: CAWSAPLVAGGETQYF. In DNA form, the CDR3 reads TGTGCCTGGAGTGCCCCTTTAGTAGCGGGAGGTGAGACCCAGTACTTC.